Each of the 15 T cell receptor beta chains below was sequenced from the same sample in a study of T cells after yellow fever vaccination. TCRdb reanalysed the 5' RACE reads using MiXCR and keeps one entry per CDR3 protein. In the table there are 35,000 to 55,000 distinct CDR3 sequences, about 6.8% of which are singletons. The material sequenced was CD8+ T cells not binding an NS4B(214-222) dextramer, sorted from PBMCs, taken 45 days after the yellow fever booster vaccination. These receptors all come from a man under 40 who received the YFV17D yellow fever vaccine.

This chain joins TRBV20-1 and TRBJ1-6; D remains ambiguous. The V end was cut by 3 bases, the J end by 6 bases, with 15 bases between. Germline CDR1 reads DFQATT; CDR2 reads SNEGSKA (reference sequence). This CDR3 is 15 amino acids long. The DNA of the CDR3 is TGCAGTGCTAGCAAGGGCGGGCAGACTAATTCACCCCTCCACTTT. Protein product: CSASKGGQTNSPLHF.

Many counts were recorded for this clonotype. The V and J genes are TRBV5-1 and TRBJ2-2; a weak D match, TRBD2 (6 bases). Germline CDR1 and CDR2: SGHRS and YFSETQ. Trimming took off 1 base at V and 4 bases at J, with 8 bases between the two ends. The length of the CDR3 is 14 residues. The CDR3 spells CASSLYGGTGELFF. CDR3 in DNA: TGCGCCAGCAGCTTGTACGGGGGCACCGGGGAGCTGTTTTTT.

This clonotype came up many times. This sequence joins TRBV6-6 and TRBJ2-1; TRBD2 matches 9 bases. The germline V gene encodes CDR1 MNHNY and CDR2 SVGAGI (reference sequence). The CDR3 sequence is 14 residues long. J lost 8 bases, V lost 5 bases, and 7 bases had no gene match. This CDR3 reads CASSPSGKGDEQFF. The CDR3 nucleotides read TGTGCCAGCAGTCCTAGCGGGAAGGGGGATGAGCAGTTCTTC.

In this sample, this clonotype turned up many times. This sequence joins TRBV5-1 and TRBJ2-7; 10 bases are a match to TRBD2. Germline V gives CDR1 SGHRS, CDR2 YFSETQ. J lost 2 bases, V lost 6 bases, and 11 bases had no gene match. The CDR3 has 16 amino acids. This chain's CDR3 is CASTEWTSGLAYEQYF. The CDR3 DNA is TGCGCCAGCACCGAATGGACTAGCGGATTAGCCTACGAGCAGTACTTC.

Many counts were recorded for this clonotype. The gene calls are TRBV4-3 and TRBJ2-3; 9 bases match TRBD2. Germline V gene data show CDR1 as LGHNA and CDR2 as YSLEER. The CDR3 extends over 19 amino acids. The trim removed 6 bases at V and 4 bases at J, leaving 20 bases unmatched. CDR3 sequence reads: CASSKARVAGVLVPDTQYF. Written as DNA, the CDR3 is TGCGCCAGCAGTAAGGCCAGGGTAGCGGGAGTCCTGGTCCCAGATACGCAGTATTTT.

This clonotype was seen repeatedly, ten times or more. The chain has TRBV20-1 and TRBJ1-1; tentative D call: TRBD1 (6 bases). This CDR3 spans 13 amino acids. Germline CDR1 DFQATT, CDR2 SNEGSKA (reference sequence). The ends were cut back, 0 bases at V and 14 bases at J, with 19 bases in the middle. The CDR3 DNA follows: TGCAGTGCTAGAGAAGAACTAGGGGCAGGGGCATTCTTT. It specifies CSAREELGAGAFF.

This clonotype was seen at least ten times. J is TRBJ2-5 and V is TRBV27; TRBD1 agrees at 9 bases. The CDR3 length is 15 residues. The junction had 8 bases not matched to a gene; V was cut back by 6 bases and J by 3 bases. Germline values: CDR1 MNHEY, CDR2 SMNVEV (reference sequence). CDR3 in DNA: TGTGCCAGCAGACCCCTTAGGACAGGGGAAGAGACCCAGTACTTC. It specifies CASRPLRTGEETQYF.

This clonotype was detected ten times or more. V is TRBV5-1 and J is TRBJ2-1, with 10 bases matching TRBD2. The CDR3 spans 17 residues. Losses at the gene ends were 2 bases for V and 2 bases for J; bases not matched to a gene: 7. CDR1 SGHRS and CDR2 YFSETQ come from the germline V gene. DNA of the CDR3: TGCGCCAGCAGCTTCTTCGGGACTAGCGATACCTACAATGAGCAGTTCTTC. Translated: CASSFFGTSDTYNEQFF.

The chain has TRBV7-2 and TRBJ2-1, with 11 bases lining up with TRBD2. V dropped 5 bases and J dropped 7; count of bases not matched to a gene: 7. Germline values: CDR1 SGHTA, CDR2 FQGNSA. The CDR3 length is 15 residues. This CDR3 is CASSPGLAGHNEQFF. Here the CDR3 DNA reads TGTGCCAGCAGCCCCGGACTAGCGGGTCATAATGAGCAGTTCTTC.

This clonotype showed up many times. This chain joins TRBV27 and TRBJ2-1; D is undetermined. Between the trimmed V and J ends, which lost 3 bases and 6 bases, there was a span of 21 bases. CDR3 length: 17 residues. Germline V CDR1 and CDR2: MNHEY, SMNVEV (reference sequence). The CDR3 spells CASSFGQHPTFVNEQFF. CDR3 nucleotide sequence: TGTGCCAGCAGTTTTGGGCAGCACCCCACGTTCGTCAATGAGCAGTTCTTC.

This clonotype was recorded many times. DNA of the CDR3: TGTGCCACCAGCAGAGATGAGGAAGGTATGGATACGCAGTATTTT. Translating gives CATSRDEEGMDTQYF. The chain couples TRBV15 to TRBJ2-3; no clear D gene. The ends were cut back, 0 bases at V and 6 bases at J, with 13 bases in the middle. CDR1 and CDR2 from the germline V gene are LNHNV and YYDKDF (reference sequence). The CDR3 has 15 amino acids. The variable domain in full, with the rest retrieved from reference TRBV15 and TRBJ2-3, is DAMVIQNPRYQVTQFGKPVTLSCSQTLNHNVMYWYQQKSSQAPKLLFHYYDKDFNNEADTPDNFQSRRPNTSFCFLDIRSPGLGDTAMYLCATSRDEEGMDTQYFGPGTRLTVL.

This clonotype was observed at least ten times. J is TRBJ2-2 and V is TRBV29-1, with 8 bases that match TRBD2. The CDR3 spans 13 residues. CDR1 is SQVTM, CDR2 ANQGSEA, per germline. With V trimmed by 7 bases and J by 4 bases, 5 bases remained unmatched. CDR3 bases: TGCAGCGCTCCCGGACTAGCCACCGGGGAGCTGTTTTTT. Translated: CSAPGLATGELFF.

This clonotype was counted between two and nine times. The V and J genes are TRBV6-2 or TRBV6-3 and TRBJ2-7; 11 bases align to TRBD2. Per germline, CDR1 MNHEY and CDR2 SVGEGT. CDR3 size: 16 residues. Trimming at V came to 7 bases and at J to 7 bases, leaving 15 bases not matched to a gene. The CDR3 nucleotides are TGTGCCAGCATTCCGGGCGAACTAGCGGGAGTAGAGGAGCAGTACTTC. This translates into CASIPGELAGVEEQYF.

This clonotype was counted at least ten times. This rearrangement joins TRBV20-1 to TRBJ2-5; TRBD2 aligns across 7 bases. V lost 5 bases to trimming and J lost 3 bases; unmatched junction nucleotides: 6. From germline, CDR1 is DFQATT and CDR2 SNEGSKA (reference sequence). The CDR3 extends over 13 amino acids. The CDR3 sequence: CSARSGLEETQYF. The CDR3 bases are TGCAGTGCTCGGTCCGGACTAGAAGAGACCCAGTACTTC.

This clonotype occurred many times. The gene calls are TRBV20-1 and TRBJ1-1, with D unclear. Germline CDR1 and CDR2: DFQATT and SNEGSKA (reference sequence). This CDR3 contains 17 residues. Trimming shortened V by 0 bases and J by 0 bases, and 17 bases separated the two germline ends. CDR3 loop: CSARDRSQFRLNTEAFF. In nucleotides, the CDR3 is TGCAGTGCTAGAGATAGGAGCCAGTTTCGCTTGAACACTGAAGCTTTCTTT.